This TCR beta chain appears in the sequencing data of a study of neurological immune-mediated disorders. V lost 1 base to trimming and J lost 5 bases; unmatched junction nucleotides: 5. CDR3 length: 15 residues. Looked up from germline, CDR1 is SGHDN and CDR2 is FVKESK. This clonotype was detected ten times or more. TCRdb fed the 5' RACE reads into MiXCR, producing one record per CDR3 protein. The sample has fewer than 85,000 distinct CDR3 sequences; about 5.5% are singletons. The material sequenced was PBMCs. V and J are TRBV14 and TRBJ2-5, with TRBD1 matching 9 bases. This clonotype was sampled from a woman in her 30s with multiple sclerosis. CDR3: CASSQGDRVVETQYF. In DNA, the CDR3 is TGTGCCAGCAGCCAAGGGGACAGGGTGGTGGAGACCCAGTACTTC.